This entry lists 12 T cell receptor beta chains sequenced from one sample in a study of shared clonotypes between healthy human individuals. Sequenced by immunoSEQ multiplex PCR; TCRdb stores in-frame clones only, minus some. In the table there are about 1 million clones, approximately 72% of which are singletons. The specimen was memory CD4+ T cells sorted from blood. Specified subset: CD45RA-negative fraction. These receptors originate from a man between 18 and 35 years old in good health.

The genes are TRBV10-3 and TRBJ2-1; 7 bases fit TRBD2. CDR3 size: 19 residues. V was clipped by 2 bases and J by 0 bases; unmatched bases: 13. The germline V gene encodes CDR1 ENHRY and CDR2 SYGVKD. For the CDR3, the DNA is TGTGCCATCAGTGAGCATAGAACGGGAGGCCGGCGCTCCTACAATGAGCAGTTCTTC. Protein product: CAISEHRTGGRRSYNEQFF.

This clone has a handful of counts. CDR3: CASRSGPTIQETQYF. The CDR3 bases are TGCGCCAGCAGGTCCGGGCCTACCATCCAAGAGACCCAGTACTTC. The chain recombines TRBV5-1 with TRBJ2-5; D is undetermined. V shed 5 bases and J shed 1 base, with 15 bases lying between them. The CDR3 runs to 15 residues. Per the germline V gene, CDR1 is SGHRS and CDR2 is YFSETQ.

V and J are TRBV15 and TRBJ1-3, with D hard to call. V gave up 0 bases and J gave up 10 bases, with 7 bases separating them. Germline lookup yields CDR1 LNHNV and CDR2 YYDKDF (reference sequence). This CDR3 contains 12 residues. CDR3 in amino acids: CATSRDGPTIYF. The CDR3 nucleotides are TGTGCCACCAGCAGAGATGGGCCTACCATATATTTT.

This clone was seen more than once but under ten times. The chain links TRBV6-1 to TRBJ1-5; no definite D call. From germline, CDR1 is MNHNS and CDR2 SASEGT. Trimming stripped 8 bases from V and 0 bases from J, with 11 bases between. The CDR3 totals 14 residues. The CDR3 DNA is TGTGCCAGCCGACTGAGCAATAGCAATCAGCCCCAGCATTTT. This encodes CASRLSNSNQPQHF.

This clone was picked up many times. The chain uses TRBV7-2 and TRBJ2-3; 15 bases align to TRBD2. Germline values: CDR1 SGHTA, CDR2 FQGNSA. This CDR3 is 17 amino acids long. Germline trimming cut 5 bases from V and 5 bases from J; bases unmatched to any gene: 8. DNA of the CDR3: TGTGCCAGCAGCCGAGGGACTAGCGGGGGGCTTCGAGATACGCAGTATTTT. This gives the protein CASSRGTSGGLRDTQYF.

This clone was observed a single time. The rearrangement uses TRBV12-2 and TRBJ1-6; the D segment call TRBD1 is taken from the table without a DNA check. TRBV12-2 is a recognized pseudogene. This CDR3 spans 15 amino acids. The chain's CDR3 is CASRMGTGYNSPLHF. The CDR3 region has the DNA TGTGCAAGTCGCATGGGGACAGGTTATAATTCACCCCTCCACTTT.

The rearrangement joins TRBV9 to TRBJ1-6, with a weak D call TRBD1 (5 bases). The V and J ends lost 4 bases and 12 bases respectively, with 11 bases between them. Germline V gene sequence: CDR1 SGDLS, CDR2 YYNGEE. The CDR3 length is 12 residues. CDR3 DNA sequence: TGTGCCAGCAGCTCCGAAAGGGGACCCCTCCACTTT. This sequence encodes CASSSERGPLHF. Full variable domain (rest looked up from reference TRBV9 and TRBJ1-6): DSGVTQTPKHLITATGQRVTLRCSPRSGDLSVYWYQQSLDQGLQFLIQYYNGEERAKGNILERFSAQQFPDLHSELNLSSLELGDSALYFCASSSERGPLHFGNGTRLTVT.

The chain couples TRBV15 to TRBJ2-3; perhaps TRBD1 as D (6 bases). This CDR3 is 13 amino acids long. V lost 0 bases, J lost 9 bases, and 10 bases lay in between. Germline values: CDR1 LNHNV, CDR2 YYDKDF (reference sequence). The CDR3, as DNA: TGTGCCACCAGCAGAGATAGACAGGTCACGCAGTATTTT. This sequence encodes CATSRDRQVTQYF.

The chain is built from TRBV5-6 and TRBJ2-4, with D unresolved. The germline V and J ends were trimmed by 2 bases and 0 bases, with 9 bases remaining between them. This CDR3 is 15 amino acids long. Germline CDR1 is SGHDT and CDR2 is YYEEEE. CDR3 sequence: CASSFLPRAKNIQYF. CDR3 nucleotide sequence: TGTGCCAGCAGCTTTTTGCCTAGAGCCAAAAACATTCAGTACTTC.

This rearrangement joins TRBV29-1 to TRBJ2-1; 15 bases align to TRBD2. CDR3 length: 15 residues. CDR1 SQVTM and CDR2 ANQGSEA come from the germline V gene. Losses at the gene ends were 7 bases for V and 4 bases for J; bases not matched to a gene: 5. The CDR3 is CSAEGLAGGYNEQFF. Here the CDR3 DNA reads TGCAGCGCCGAGGGACTAGCGGGGGGTTACAATGAGCAGTTCTTC.

The rearrangement joins TRBV15 to TRBJ2-7; a possible D gene is TRBD1 (6 bases). The V gene's germline CDR1 is LNHNV and CDR2 YYDKDF (reference sequence). This CDR3 has 15 amino acids. Trimming took 3 bases from V and 0 from J, leaving 12 bases between them. CDR3 nucleotide sequence: TGTGCCACCAGCAGGGACGTGACAGGCTCCTACGAGCAGTACTTC. Its translation: CATSRDVTGSYEQYF.

V usage is TRBV5-1 and J usage is TRBJ2-7, with 7 bases matching TRBD2. V gave up 4 bases and J gave up 7 bases; unmatched junction bases: 14. The CDR3 runs to 15 residues. CDR1 and CDR2 from the germline V gene are SGHRS and YFSETQ. The CDR3 sequence: CASSLDLLSGREQYF. The DNA for the CDR3 is TGCGCCAGCAGCCTGGACTTACTGTCCGGGAGGGAGCAGTACTTC.